A single sample gave rise to the 14 T cell receptor beta chains below, sequenced in a study of OX40 agonist ivuxolimab in advanced cancers. Profiled with immunoSEQ multiplex PCR; TCRdb holds only in-frame clones, not every one. The data contain about 40,000 clones, more than 75% of them singletons. The source material was CD4+ or CD8+ T cells sorted from blood, sampled in a trial of the OX40 agonist ivuxolimab. The source of these receptors is an adult with an advanced solid tumor such as melanoma, head and neck, liver or kidney cancer.

This clone was counted a single time. The chain combines TRBV18 with TRBJ1-3; 7 bases match TRBD1. Germline loops: CDR1 KGHSH, CDR2 LQKENI. V was pared by 4 bases and J by 0 bases, with 9 bases of the junction left unmatched. CDR3 size: 17 residues. The CDR3 region is CASSLQGTSSSGNTIYF. CDR3 in DNA: TGTGCCAGCTCACTACAGGGGACGTCCTCCTCTGGAAACACCATATATTTT.

This clone was seen a single time. This chain links TRBV11-3 with TRBJ1-1; 7 bases match TRBD1. The CDR3 has 15 residues. Germline V lookup: CDR1 SGHNT, CDR2 YENEEA. After removal of 8 bases from V and 4 bases from J, the junction contained 13 bases not matched to a gene. Written as DNA, the CDR3 is TGTGCCAGCTTGCCCTCGAGACAGGGAACCACTGAAGCTTTCTTT. Translation gives CASLPSRQGTTEAFF.

This clone was recorded a few times. The chain is built from TRBV18 and TRBJ1-5; 7 nucleotides line up with TRBD1. The V and J ends lost 2 bases and 2 bases, in that order; junction bases with no gene match: 0. The CDR3 spans 14 residues. Germline-derived CDR1 and CDR2 are KGHSH and LQKENI. The CDR3: CASSPGTGNQPQHF. The CDR3 DNA is TGTGCCAGCTCACCAGGGACAGGCAATCAGCCCCAGCATTTT.

The gene calls are TRBV7-2 and TRBJ2-2; 8 bases fit TRBD2. The CDR3 covers 18 residues. Germline trimming cut 2 bases from V and 1 base from J; bases unmatched to any gene: 9. Germline CDR1 reads SGHTA; CDR2 reads FQGNSA. The CDR3 DNA reads as TGTGCCAGCAGCTTACTACTCCTCGCGGGAGGGAACACCGGGGAGCTGTTTTTT. It specifies CASSLLLLAGGNTGELFF.

The rearrangement uses TRBV9 and TRBJ2-4; D is unclear. With 0 bases removed from V and 6 bases from J, the gap between germline ends came to 13 bases. Germline values: CDR1 SGDLS, CDR2 YYNGEE. The CDR3 is 15 residues long. CDR3 amino acids: CASSVGGLSGNIQYF. The CDR3 nucleotides are TGTGCCAGCAGCGTAGGTGGTCTCTCCGGAAACATTCAGTACTTC.

The V and J genes are TRBV19 and TRBJ2-5; no firm D call. V lost 5 bases and J 4 bases, leaving 5 bases between the germline ends. This CDR3 is built from 11 residues. Germline CDR1 LNHDA, CDR2 SQIVND (reference sequence). The CDR3 loop reads CASSLGETQYF. The DNA of the CDR3 is TGTGCCAGTAGTTTAGGAGAGACCCAGTACTTC. The complete variable domain, with remaining parts taken from reference TRBV19 and TRBJ2-5, reads DGGITQSPKYLFRKEGQNVTLSCEQNLNHDAMYWYRQDPGQGLRLIYYSQIVNDFQKGDIAEGYSVSREKKESFPLTVTSAQKNPTAFYLCASSLGETQYFGPGTRLLVL.

V usage is TRBV25-1 and J usage is TRBJ1-4; 7 bases align to TRBD1. From germline, CDR1 is MGHDK and CDR2 SYGVNS. The ends lost 3 bases at V and 8 bases at J; junction bases unmatched: 6. The CDR3 has 14 residues. CDR3 coding DNA: TGTGCCAGCAGTGATGTGGGACAGAGAGAAAAACTGTTTTTT. This translates into CASSDVGQREKLFF.

Remarks on this clone: The DNA is left out, because the CDR3 cannot be placed on it with certainty; the CDR3 is given as TCRdb lists it. V and J are TRBV6-6 and TRBJ1-5; TRBD1 is the table's D call and was not checked against the DNA. CDR1 and CDR2 from the germline V gene are MNHNY and SVGAGI (reference sequence). The CDR3 contains 14 residues when both ends are counted. The CDR3 spells CASSSSDSSQPQHF.

V gene TRBV19 combines with J gene TRBJ1-2; 8 bases align to TRBD1. CDR1 LNHDA and CDR2 SQIVND come from the germline V gene (reference sequence). The CDR3 length is 11 residues. V shed 9 bases and J 7 bases; nucleotides not matched to a gene: 4. The DNA for the CDR3 is TGTGCCAGCCAACAGGGGGGTGGCTACACCTTC. It codes for CASQQGGGYTF.

The V gene is TRBV27, the J gene TRBJ1-2; no clear D gene. The length of the CDR3 is 15 residues. Germline loops: CDR1 MNHEY, CDR2 SMNVEV (reference sequence). The V end lost 5 bases, the J end lost 4 bases, and 17 bases lay between the germline ends. CDR3 sequence reads: CASSPGRLRAYGYTF. In DNA, the CDR3 is TGTGCCAGCAGTCCCGGACGACTTAGGGCCTATGGCTACACCTTC.

This clone was observed a handful of times. The chain combines TRBV11-3 with TRBJ2-1, with D hard to call. CDR1 is SGHNT and CDR2 is YENEEA in the germline V gene. Trimming shortened V by 2 bases and J by 0 bases, and 5 bases separated the two germline ends. This CDR3 is built from 14 residues. DNA of the CDR3: TGTGCCAGCAGCTTACATGGCTCCTACAATGAGCAGTTCTTC. Protein sequence: CASSLHGSYNEQFF.

V and J are TRBV21-1 and TRBJ2-6; TRBD1, as called in the table, went unchecked against the DNA. TRBV21-1 is recorded as a pseudogene. This CDR3 spans 16 amino acids. CDR3 protein: CASQGTPTSGADVLTF. The CDR3 nucleotides are TGTGCCAGTCAGGGGACACCTACCTCTGGGGCCGACGTCCTGACTTTC.

The chain employs TRBV19 and TRBJ2-3; 9 bases are a match to TRBD1. Trimming cost V 3 bases and J 4 bases; bases outside gene matches: 8. The CDR3 is 16 amino acids. The germline CDR1 and CDR2 sequences are LNHDA and SQIVND (reference sequence). The CDR3 DNA sequence: TGTGCCAGTAGTATTGACGGGACAGGGTTGTCAGATACGCAGTATTTT. Translated, it gives CASSIDGTGLSDTQYF.

This clone occurred once. V usage is TRBV6-5 and J usage is TRBJ2-1; 7 bases fit TRBD2. The germline V gene encodes CDR1 MNHEY and CDR2 SVGAGI. This CDR3 contains 16 residues. V was pared by 0 bases and J by 0 bases, with 2 bases of the junction left unmatched. CDR3 in DNA: TGTGCCAGCAGTTACTCGAGCGGGATCTCCTACAATGAGCAGTTCTTC. This codes for CASSYSSGISYNEQFF.